These 7 T cell receptor beta chains share one sample of origin, sequenced in a study of T cell changes during pregnancy in multiple sclerosis. Sequencing used immunoSEQ multiplex PCR; TCRdb keeps in-frame clones, though not all of them. This repertoire shows 70,000 to 80,000 clones, approximately 92% found once; its top ten account for more than 1%. The sequencing here drew on peripheral blood, taken in the first trimester of pregnancy. The receptor set was obtained from a female donor with multiple sclerosis, enrolled in a pregnancy study.

The chain couples TRBV4-1 to TRBJ1-5; no definite D call. Germline lookup yields CDR1 MGHRA and CDR2 YSYEKL. This CDR3 has 15 amino acids. Trimming removed 0 bases at V and 6 bases at J, with 12 bases between. The CDR3 DNA reads as TGCGCCAGCAGCCAAGATCGAGGGCTGGGTCAGCCCCAGCATTTT. This gives the protein CASSQDRGLGQPQHF.

The chain uses TRBV7-9 and TRBJ1-3, with D possibly matching TRBD1 (5 bases). Trimming left V 5 bases short and J 3 bases short, with 20 bases between. Germline loops: CDR1 SEHNR, CDR2 FQNEAQ (reference sequence). CDR3 length equals 17 residues. The CDR3 loop reads CASSPGQTDTLGNTIYF. CDR3 bases: TGTGCCAGCAGCCCCGGTCAGACAGACACCCTTGGAAACACCATATATTTT.

About this clone: The same CDR3 also results from other DNA sequences found in this sample. The V call is TRBV5-1, the J call TRBJ1-2; the D is unclear. V gave up 4 bases and J gave up 4 bases, with 8 bases separating them. In germline, CDR1 is SGHRS, CDR2 YFSETQ. The CDR3 is 12 residues long. The CDR3 sequence is CASSEGSYGYTF. CDR3 bases: TGCGCCAGCAGCGAGGGATCCTATGGCTACACCTTC. The full variable domain, in which reference TRBV5-1 and TRBJ1-2 provide the parts outside the CDR3, is KAGVTQTPRYLIKTRGQQVTLSCSPISGHRSVSWYQQTPGQGLQFLFEYFSETQRNKGNFPGRFSGRQFSNSRSEMNVSTLELGDSALYLCASSEGSYGYTFGSGTRLTVV.

The chain joins TRBV5-8 to TRBJ2-7; D may be TRBD1 (5 bases). The germline CDR1 and CDR2 sequences are SGHTS and YDEGEE. The CDR3 has 14 residues. Trimming pared 2 bases from V and 2 bases from J, leaving 11 bases between. In nucleotides, the CDR3 is TGTGCCAGCAGCTTAGCAGGGCTCCCCTACGAGCAGTACTTC. Translating it yields CASSLAGLPYEQYF.

The chain recombines TRBV4-1 with TRBJ2-1; D might be TRBD2 (7 bases). The length of the CDR3 is 13 residues. Between the trimmed V and J ends, which lost 3 bases and 6 bases, there was a span of 9 bases. In germline, CDR1 is MGHRA, CDR2 YSYEKL. CDR3 coding DNA: TGCGCCAGCAGCCAGGGGGGGGCCAATGAGCAGTTCTTC. Residues: CASSQGGANEQFF.

V gene TRBV15 combines with J gene TRBJ2-1; 11 bases fit TRBD2. In germline, CDR1 is LNHNV, CDR2 YYDKDF (reference sequence). This CDR3 is built from 15 residues. V trimming: 3 bases; J trimming: 9 bases; junction bases outside the gene matches: 7. CDR3 amino acids: CATSRDGTSGSEQFF. As DNA, the CDR3 is TGTGCCACCAGCAGGGACGGGACTAGCGGAAGTGAGCAGTTCTTC.

The rearrangement joins TRBV2 to TRBJ1-2, with 8 bases fitting TRBD1. The CDR3 spans 21 residues. The germline V gene encodes CDR1 SNHLY and CDR2 FYNNEI. V lost 1 base, J lost 8 bases, and 27 bases stayed unmatched. The CDR3 spells CASSEVVDNRGEPDGVSGYTF. In nucleotides, the CDR3 is TGTGCCAGCAGTGAAGTAGTAGATAACAGGGGGGAGCCGGACGGGGTGAGCGGCTACACCTTC.